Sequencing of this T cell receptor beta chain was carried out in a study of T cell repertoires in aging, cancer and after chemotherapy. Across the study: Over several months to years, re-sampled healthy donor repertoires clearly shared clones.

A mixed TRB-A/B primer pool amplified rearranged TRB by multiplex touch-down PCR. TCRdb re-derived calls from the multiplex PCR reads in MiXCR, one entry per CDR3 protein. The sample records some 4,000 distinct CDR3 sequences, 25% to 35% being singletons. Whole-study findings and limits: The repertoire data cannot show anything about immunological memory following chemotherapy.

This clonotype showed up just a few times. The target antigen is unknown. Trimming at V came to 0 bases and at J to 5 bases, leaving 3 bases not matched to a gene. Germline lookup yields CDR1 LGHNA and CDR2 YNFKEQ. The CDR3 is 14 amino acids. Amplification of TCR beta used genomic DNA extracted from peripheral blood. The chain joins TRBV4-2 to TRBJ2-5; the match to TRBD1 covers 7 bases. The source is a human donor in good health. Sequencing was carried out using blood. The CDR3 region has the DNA TGTGCCAGCAGCCAAGAGGGCAGGGGGGAGACCCAGTACTTC. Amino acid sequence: CASSQEGRGETQYF.